Here is one T cell receptor beta chain with its context. Its antigen is currently unknown. Germline V gene data show CDR1 as MNHEY and CDR2 as SVGAGI. The CDR3 contains 14 residues. The ends were cut back, 8 bases at V and 2 bases at J, with 14 bases in the middle. This specimen belongs to a study of T-cell memory formation after mild COVID-19. The study's findings and limits: Later expanders leaned toward CD4+, whereas clones contracting from day 15 to 85 were balanced CD4/CD8. Chiefly within CM and EM were the contracting CD4+ clones; CD8+ ones were within EMRA.

TCRdb re-analysed the 5' RACE reads in MiXCR, keeping a single row per CDR3 protein. The sample lists under 450,000 distinct CDR3 sequences; more than 20% were seen once. The receptor was derived from an adult woman who had mild COVID-19 (a few samples of this study predate the infection). Cell type and time point are not known. The sequencing sample was made of PBMCs or a T cell subset sorted from them (not recorded which). This sequence joins TRBV6-5 and TRBJ2-3; D may be TRBD1 (6 bases). The CDR3, as DNA: TGTGCCAGCGCCAGGGGAGTCCCCACAGATACGCAGTATTTT. Residues: CASARGVPTDTQYF.